These T cell receptor beta chains were read from a single sample in a study of shared clonotypes between healthy human individuals. Clones were sequenced by immunoSEQ multiplex PCR, and TCRdb holds only the in-frame ones, with some missing. Of about 2.4 million clones detected, approximately 93% appear once; the ten largest clones hold 0.36%. Sequencing was performed on naive CD4+ T cells from PBMCs. The receptors come from a man younger than 30 in good health. Some clones in this sample may be carry-over from other donors' samples. Both conserved end residues are trimmed from each CDR3.

TRBJ1-2,TRBV10-3,AIGGGTGYGYT
TRBJ2-3,TRBV28,ASGSGQGPDTQY
TRBJ2-1,TRBV5-1,ASLGLAGGPNEQF
TRBJ2-7,TRBV4-1,ASSRRQINRGELWNEQY
TRBJ1-2,TRBV5-1,ASSWGQGLAYGYT
TRBJ2-2,TRBV7-3,ASSSSTEFGELF
TRBJ2-1,TRBV11-2,ASSARTSGRTYNEQF
TRBJ1-1,TRBV6-5,ASSSPSGATEAF
TRBJ1-5,TRBV28,ASSSNREYSNQPQH
TRBJ2-1,TRBV4-1,ASSQPGTSEEQF
TRBJ2-1,TRBV6-4,ASRSGRSGDNEQF
TRBJ1-2,TRBV7-9,ASSLMAVGNYGYT
TRBJ1-6,TRBV7-3,ASSSTGLDSPLH
TRBJ1-2,TRBV27,ASSLSRANYGYT
TRBJ2-5,TRBV4-1,ASSHRGLETQY
TRBJ1-2,TRBV5-1,ASSSSPTDRTGGRYGYT
TRBJ2-3,TRBV21-1,ASSKEGAGQQY
TRBJ2-1,TRBV10-3,AISVGAASYNEQF
TRBJ2-1,TRBV7-2,ASSQGRSSYNEQF
TRBJ2-5,TRBV4-1,ASKREVALQETQY
TRBJ1-2,TRBV15,ATGGTAYGYT
TRBJ2-5,TRBV28,ASSRGPSGSQETQY
TRBJ2-3,TRBV19,ASSTTRADTQY
TRBJ2-7,TRBV9,ASSAGGLAGVYEQY
TRBJ1-5,TRBV6-1,ASSEAWGGQPQH
TRBJ1-5,TRBV18,ASSPLASNQPQH
TRBJ2-1,TRBV29-1,SVAREGGEQF
TRBJ2-5,TRBV7-2,ASSLGRYQETQY
TRBJ1-2,TRBV19,ASSMFTGESYGYT
TRBJ2-7,TRBV6-5,ASSYSGASGSYEQY
TRBJ1-2,TRBV10-1,ASSDGPGDGYT
TRBJ2-7,TRBV11-2,ASSLDPGESYEQY
TRBJ1-2,TRBV28,ASSLAGGVGYGYT
TRBJ1-5,TRBV28,ASSTVQGGSNQPQH
TRBJ2-1,TRBV7-2,ASSLGTSGHVYNEQF
TRBJ1-2,TRBV7-9,ASSSGGSNYGYT
TRBJ1-1,TRBV30,AWDEHPSGNTEAF